Below are 15 T cell receptor beta chains sequenced from a single sample in a study of high-grade serous ovarian cancer treatment subgroups. Tumor tissue was taken before any definitive surgery or chemotherapy was given. The method was immunoSEQ multiplex PCR; TCRdb's version includes in-frame clones alone and lacks a portion of them. The sample shows fewer than 20,000 clones, approximately 73% of them seen only once. Sequenced input: tumor tissue. The receptors here all came from a human donor with high-grade serous ovarian cancer.

The chain carries TRBV6-1 and TRBJ2-5; D unclear. Germline CDR1 reads MNHNS; CDR2 reads SASEGT. The CDR3 is 13 amino acids. The V and J ends lost 6 bases and 3 bases respectively, with 11 bases between them. The CDR3 sequence: CASSVPYEETQYF. CDR3 sequence (DNA): TGTGCCAGCAGCGTACCGTATGAAGAGACCCAGTACTTC.

The gene calls are TRBV28 and TRBJ2-7; D uncertain. This CDR3 has 15 amino acids. Germline V CDR1 and CDR2: MDHEN, SYDVKM. V was shortened by 6 bases and J by 7 bases, with 22 bases between the two germline ends. The CDR3 here is CASRVAHRSSLEQYF. CDR3 nucleotides: TGTGCCAGCAGAGTCGCCCACCGGTCCTCCTTGGAGCAGTACTTC.

CDR3 in amino acids: CASSQRRSVTDWRAFF. CDR3 bases: TGTGCCAGCAGTCAGCGACGATCGGTCACGGACTGGAGAGCTTTCTTT. The chain employs TRBV13 and TRBJ1-1; D is unclear. CDR3 size: 16 residues. V lost 6 bases and J lost 10, with 27 bases in between. Germline V gene data show CDR1 as PRHDT and CDR2 as FYEKMQ (reference sequence).

This rearrangement joins TRBV5-1 to TRBJ2-2, with 7 bases matching TRBD1. The CDR3 extends over 17 amino acids. Unmatched junction bases numbered 10, after V lost 0 bases and J lost 5 bases. CDR1 and CDR2 (germline): SGHRS, YFSETQ. In nucleotides, the CDR3 is TGCGCCAGCAGCTTGGCCTTATCAACAGGGGTTACCGGGGAGCTGTTTTTT. As protein: CASSLALSTGVTGELFF.

CDR3 nucleotide sequence: TGTGCCAGCAGCCCCACTAGCGGATACACAGATACGCAGTATTTT. It encodes CASSPTSGYTDTQYF. V is TRBV7-8 and J is TRBJ2-3, with 8 bases aligning to TRBD2. Germline V gene sequence: CDR1 SGHVS, CDR2 FQNEAQ. The CDR3 is made up of 15 amino acids. Trimming cost V 5 bases and J 2 bases; bases outside gene matches: 6. The full variable domain, completed using reference TRBV7-8 and TRBJ2-3, is GAGVSQSPRYKVAKRGQDVALRCDPISGHVSLFWYQQALGQGPEFLTYFQNEAQLDKSGLPSDRFFAERPEGSVSTLKIQRTQQEDSAVYLCASSPTSGYTDTQYFGPGTRLTVL.

By share, this clone counts as medium-sized. The J gene is TRBJ2-1, the V gene TRBV19, with D possibly matching TRBD2 (5 bases). The V gene's germline CDR1 is LNHDA and CDR2 SQIVND (reference sequence). CDR3 length: 14 residues. V lost 3 bases and J lost 6, with 12 bases in between. DNA of the CDR3: TGTGCCAGTAGTATCCGTGGAGGTTCCAATGAGCAGTTCTTC. It yields the protein CASSIRGGSNEQFF. The whole variable domain, remainder taken from reference TRBV19 and TRBJ2-1, is DGGITQSPKYLFRKEGQNVTLSCEQNLNHDAMYWYRQDPGQGLRLIYYSQIVNDFQKGDIAEGYSVSREKKESFPLTVTSAQKNPTAFYLCASSIRGGSNEQFFGPGTRLTVL.

The table lists this clone with a count of one. The chain combines TRBV4-1 with TRBJ1-5; D is ambiguous. The CDR3 has 16 amino acids. V was clipped by 0 bases and J by 0 bases, with 9 bases between them. Germline lookup yields CDR1 MGHRA and CDR2 YSYEKL. CDR3 nucleotide sequence: TGCGCCAGCAGCCAAGATCAGGCTTATAGCAATCAGCCCCAGCATTTT. It is translated as CASSQDQAYSNQPQHF.

This clone was counted between two and nine times. The chain joins TRBV12-5 to TRBJ2-7; D not resolved. Germline-derived CDR1 and CDR2 are LGHNT and FRNRAP. CDR3 size: 14 residues. V was cut by 5 bases and J by 4 bases, with 15 bases left in between. CDR3 sequence reads: CASGPQGSLYEQYF. CDR3 nucleotide sequence: TGTGCTAGTGGTCCCCAAGGTAGCTTGTACGAGCAGTACTTC.

The CDR3 is CASIPGLNYEQYF. CDR3 nucleotide sequence: TGTGCCAGCATCCCGGGACTTAACTACGAGCAGTACTTC. The J gene is TRBJ2-7, the V gene TRBV21-1; whether TRBD2, the table's D call, matches the DNA was not checked. TRBV21-1 has pseudogene status. The CDR3 is made up of 13 amino acids.

This clone is a singleton in its sample. V is TRBV15 and J is TRBJ1-6, with a possible D match to TRBD1 (5 bases). There are 15 residues in the CDR3. V lost 2 bases and J 7 bases, leaving 12 bases between the germline ends. Germline V lookup: CDR1 LNHNV, CDR2 YYDKDF (reference sequence). The CDR3 sequence is CATSRTTNRNSPLHF. CDR3 nucleotides: TGTGCCACCAGCAGAACCACCAACAGGAATTCACCCCTCCACTTT. Full variable domain (outside the CDR3, taken from reference TRBV15 and TRBJ1-6): DAMVIQNPRYQVTQFGKPVTLSCSQTLNHNVMYWYQQKSSQAPKLLFHYYDKDFNNEADTPDNFQSRRPNTSFCFLDIRSPGLGDTAMYLCATSRTTNRNSPLHFGNGTRLTVT.

DNA for the CDR3: TGTGCCAGCAGCTTAAGGATTTGGGACCACGAGCAGTACTTC. Residues: CASSLRIWDHEQYF. The chain joins TRBV7-9 to TRBJ2-7; TRBD1 or TRBD2 may be the D gene (5 bases each). CDR1 SEHNR and CDR2 FQNEAQ come from the germline V gene (reference sequence). V dropped 2 bases and J dropped 5 bases, with 13 bases sitting between them. This CDR3 comprises 14 residues.

This sequence joins TRBV7-9 and TRBJ2-1; D is perhaps TRBD1 (6 bases). V was cut by 8 bases and J by 3 bases, with 11 bases left in between. The CDR3 totals 13 residues. The germline V gene has CDR1 SEHNR and CDR2 FQNEAQ (reference sequence). The CDR3 DNA sequence: TGTGCCAGCGGAGGACAGATCTACAATGAGCAGTTCTTC. Amino acid sequence: CASGGQIYNEQFF.

In this sample, this clone turned up a few times. V and J are TRBV11-1 and TRBJ1-3, with no clear D. V dropped 5 bases and J dropped 0 bases, with 20 bases sitting between them. The CDR3 length is 18 residues. Germline values: CDR1 SGHAT, CDR2 FQDESV (reference sequence). As DNA, the CDR3 is TGTGCCAGCAGCATGTCCCCCACCGCAGCGACCTCTGGAAACACCATATATTTT. This translates into CASSMSPTAATSGNTIYF. Filled out from reference TRBV11-1 and TRBJ1-3, the complete variable domain reads EAEVAQSPRYKITEKSQAVAFWCDPISGHATLYWYRQILGQGPELLVQFQDESVVDDSQLPKDRFSAERLKGVDSTLKIQPAELGDSAMYLCASSMSPTAATSGNTIYFGEGSWLTVV.

This clone was detected once. The rearrangement links TRBV5-4 to TRBJ2-2, with 9 bases identical to TRBD1. The CDR3 is 15 residues long. The germline gives CDR1 SGHNT, CDR2 YYREEE (reference sequence). Trimming at V came to 3 bases and at J to 5 bases, leaving 5 bases not matched to a gene. DNA of the CDR3: TGTGCCAGCAGCTCATGGACAGGGGCGACCGGGGAGCTGTTTTTT. Amino acids: CASSSWTGATGELFF.

This clone showed up just a few times. CDR3 in DNA: TGTGCCAGCAGCCGAGGGGGCACAGGTATCTACGAGCAGTACTTC. Its protein product is CASSRGGTGIYEQYF. The chain has TRBV16 and TRBJ2-7, with 7 bases that match TRBD1. CDR3 size: 15 residues. CDR1 and CDR2 (germline): KGHSY, FQNENV. V was pared by 4 bases and J by 3 bases, with 9 bases of the junction left unmatched.